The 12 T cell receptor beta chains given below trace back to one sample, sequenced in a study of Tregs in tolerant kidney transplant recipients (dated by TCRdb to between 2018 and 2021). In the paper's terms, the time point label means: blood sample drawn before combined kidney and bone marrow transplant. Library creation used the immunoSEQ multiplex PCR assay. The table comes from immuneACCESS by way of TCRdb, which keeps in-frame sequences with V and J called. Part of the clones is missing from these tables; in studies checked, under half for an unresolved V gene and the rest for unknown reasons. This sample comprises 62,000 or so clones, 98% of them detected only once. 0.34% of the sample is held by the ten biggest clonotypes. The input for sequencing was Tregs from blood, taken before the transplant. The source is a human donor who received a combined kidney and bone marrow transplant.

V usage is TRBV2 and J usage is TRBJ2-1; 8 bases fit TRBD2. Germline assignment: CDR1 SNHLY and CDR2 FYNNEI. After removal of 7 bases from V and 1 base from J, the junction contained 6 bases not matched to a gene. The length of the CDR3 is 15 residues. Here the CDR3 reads CASIGGRRSYNEQFF. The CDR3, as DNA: TGTGCCAGCATAGGCGGGAGGCGGTCCTACAATGAGCAGTTCTTC. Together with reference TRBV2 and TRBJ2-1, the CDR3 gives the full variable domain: EPEVTQTPSHQVTQMGQEVILRCVPISNHLYFYWYRQILGQKVEFLVSFYNNEISEKSEIFDDQFSVERPDGSNFTLKIRSTKLEDSAMYFCASIGGRRSYNEQFFGPGTRLTVL.

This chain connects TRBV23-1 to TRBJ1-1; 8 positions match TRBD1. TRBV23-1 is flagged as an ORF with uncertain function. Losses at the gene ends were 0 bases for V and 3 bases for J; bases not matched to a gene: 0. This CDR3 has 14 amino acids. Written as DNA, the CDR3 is TGCGCCAGCAGTCAATCGACAGGGGACACTGAAGCTTTCTTT. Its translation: CASSQSTGDTEAFF.

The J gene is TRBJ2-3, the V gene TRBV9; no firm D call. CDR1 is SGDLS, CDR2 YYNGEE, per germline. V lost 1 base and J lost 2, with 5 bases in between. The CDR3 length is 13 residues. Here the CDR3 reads CASSVQITDTQYF. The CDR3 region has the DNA TGTGCCAGCAGCGTACAGATCACAGATACGCAGTATTTT.

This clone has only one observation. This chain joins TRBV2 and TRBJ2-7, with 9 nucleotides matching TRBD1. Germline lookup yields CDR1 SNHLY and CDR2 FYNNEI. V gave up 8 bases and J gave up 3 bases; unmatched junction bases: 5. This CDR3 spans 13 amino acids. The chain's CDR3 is CASLQGAFYEQYF. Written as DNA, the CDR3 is TGTGCCAGCCTACAGGGGGCCTTCTACGAGCAGTACTTC.

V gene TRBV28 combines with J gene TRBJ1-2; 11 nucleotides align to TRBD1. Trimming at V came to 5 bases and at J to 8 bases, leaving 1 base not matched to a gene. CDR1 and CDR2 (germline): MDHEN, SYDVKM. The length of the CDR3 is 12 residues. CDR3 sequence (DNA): TGTGCCAGCAGTGGACAGGGGGCCGGCTACACCTTC. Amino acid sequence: CASSGQGAGYTF.

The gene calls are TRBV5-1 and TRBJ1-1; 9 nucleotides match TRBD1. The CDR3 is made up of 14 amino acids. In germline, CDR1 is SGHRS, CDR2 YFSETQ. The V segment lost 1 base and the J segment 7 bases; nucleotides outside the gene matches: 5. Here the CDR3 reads CASSLLGQGGEAFF. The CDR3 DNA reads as TGCGCCAGCAGCTTGCTGGGACAGGGTGGTGAAGCTTTCTTT.

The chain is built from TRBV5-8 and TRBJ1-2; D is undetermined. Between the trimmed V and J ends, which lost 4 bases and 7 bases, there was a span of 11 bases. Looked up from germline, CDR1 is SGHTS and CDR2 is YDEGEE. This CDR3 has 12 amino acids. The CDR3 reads CASSLHMAGYTF. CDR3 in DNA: TGTGCCAGCAGCCTCCATATGGCTGGCTACACCTTC.

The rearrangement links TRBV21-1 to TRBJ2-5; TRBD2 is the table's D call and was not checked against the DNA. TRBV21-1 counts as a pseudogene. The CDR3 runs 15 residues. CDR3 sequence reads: CASSKAQHLRGTQYF. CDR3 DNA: TGTGCCAGCAGCAAAGCGCAACATCTTCGGGGGACCCAGTACTTC.

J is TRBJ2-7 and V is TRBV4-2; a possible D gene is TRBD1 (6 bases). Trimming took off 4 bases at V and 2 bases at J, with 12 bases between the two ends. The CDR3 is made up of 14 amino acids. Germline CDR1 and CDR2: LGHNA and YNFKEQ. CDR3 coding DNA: TGTGCCAGCAGCCCGCCGGGACACCCCTACGAGCAGTACTTC. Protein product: CASSPPGHPYEQYF.

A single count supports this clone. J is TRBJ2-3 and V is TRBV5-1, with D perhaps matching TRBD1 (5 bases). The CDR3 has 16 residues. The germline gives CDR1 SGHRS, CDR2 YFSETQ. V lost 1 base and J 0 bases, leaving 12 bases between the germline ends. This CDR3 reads CASSLLRTTSTDTQYF. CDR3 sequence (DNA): TGCGCCAGCAGCTTGCTCAGGACAACTAGCACAGATACGCAGTATTTT. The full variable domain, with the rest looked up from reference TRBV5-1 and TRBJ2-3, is KAGVTQTPRYLIKTRGQQVTLSCSPISGHRSVSWYQQTPGQGLQFLFEYFSETQRNKGNFPGRFSGRQFSNSRSEMNVSTLELGDSALYLCASSLLRTTSTDTQYFGPGTRLTVL.

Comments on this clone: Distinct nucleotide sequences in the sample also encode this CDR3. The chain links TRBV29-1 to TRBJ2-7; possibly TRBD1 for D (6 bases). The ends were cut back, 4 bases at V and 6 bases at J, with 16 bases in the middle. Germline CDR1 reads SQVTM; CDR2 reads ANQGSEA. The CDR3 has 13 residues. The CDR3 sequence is CSVVLGGGGEQYF. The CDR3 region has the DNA TGCAGCGTTGTATTAGGGGGTGGAGGCGAGCAGTACTTC.

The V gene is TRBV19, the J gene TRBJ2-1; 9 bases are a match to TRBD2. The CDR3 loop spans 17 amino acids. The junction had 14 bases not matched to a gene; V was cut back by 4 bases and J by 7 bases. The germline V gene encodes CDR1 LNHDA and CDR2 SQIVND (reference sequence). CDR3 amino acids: CASSTKRGGRGMNEQFF. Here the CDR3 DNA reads TGTGCCAGTAGTACGAAAAGGGGCGGGAGGGGGATGAATGAGCAGTTCTTC.